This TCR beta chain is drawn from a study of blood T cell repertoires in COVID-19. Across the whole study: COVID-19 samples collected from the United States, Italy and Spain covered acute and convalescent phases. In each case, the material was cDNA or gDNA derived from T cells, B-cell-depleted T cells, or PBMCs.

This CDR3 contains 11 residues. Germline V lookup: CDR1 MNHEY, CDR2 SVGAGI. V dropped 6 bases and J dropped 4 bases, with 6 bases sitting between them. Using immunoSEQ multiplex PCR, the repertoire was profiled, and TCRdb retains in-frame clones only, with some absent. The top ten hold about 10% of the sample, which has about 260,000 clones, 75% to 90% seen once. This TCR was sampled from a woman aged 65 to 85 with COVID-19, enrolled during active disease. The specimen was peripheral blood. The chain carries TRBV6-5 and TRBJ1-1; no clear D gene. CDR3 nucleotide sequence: TGTGCCAGCAGCCGAGGCACTGAAGCTTTCTTT. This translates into CASSRGTEAFF.